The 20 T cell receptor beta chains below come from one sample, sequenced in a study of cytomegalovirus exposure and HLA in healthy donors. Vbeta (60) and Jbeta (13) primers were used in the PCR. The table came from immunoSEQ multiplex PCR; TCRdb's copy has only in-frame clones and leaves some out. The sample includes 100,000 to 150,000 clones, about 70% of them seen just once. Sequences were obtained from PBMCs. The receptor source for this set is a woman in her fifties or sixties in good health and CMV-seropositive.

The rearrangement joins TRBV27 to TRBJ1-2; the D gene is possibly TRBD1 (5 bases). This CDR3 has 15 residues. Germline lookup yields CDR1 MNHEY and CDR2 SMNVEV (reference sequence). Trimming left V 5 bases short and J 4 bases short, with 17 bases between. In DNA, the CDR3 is TGTGCCAGCAGTCCCGGGGGGATCAATCCCTATGGCTACACCTTC. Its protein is CASSPGGINPYGYTF.

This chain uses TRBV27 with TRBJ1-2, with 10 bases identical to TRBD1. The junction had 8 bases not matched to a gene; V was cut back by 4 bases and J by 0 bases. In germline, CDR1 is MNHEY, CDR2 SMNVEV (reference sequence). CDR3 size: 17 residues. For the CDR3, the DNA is TGTGCCAGCAGTTCTCGGGACAGGGGACTAACTAACTATGGCTACACCTTC. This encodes CASSSRDRGLTNYGYTF.

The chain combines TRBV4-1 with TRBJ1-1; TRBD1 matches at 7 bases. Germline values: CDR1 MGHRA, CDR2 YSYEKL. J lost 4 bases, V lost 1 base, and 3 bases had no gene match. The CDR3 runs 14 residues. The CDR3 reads CASSQVGTVTEAFF. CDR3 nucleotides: TGCGCCAGCAGCCAAGTAGGGACAGTCACTGAAGCTTTCTTT.

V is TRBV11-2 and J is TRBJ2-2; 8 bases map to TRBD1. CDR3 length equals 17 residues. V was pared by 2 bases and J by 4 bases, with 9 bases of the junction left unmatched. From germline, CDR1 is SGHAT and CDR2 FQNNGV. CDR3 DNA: TGTGCCAGCAGCTTACAATCGGACAGGGTAGTCACCGGGGAGCTGTTTTTT. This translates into CASSLQSDRVVTGELFF.

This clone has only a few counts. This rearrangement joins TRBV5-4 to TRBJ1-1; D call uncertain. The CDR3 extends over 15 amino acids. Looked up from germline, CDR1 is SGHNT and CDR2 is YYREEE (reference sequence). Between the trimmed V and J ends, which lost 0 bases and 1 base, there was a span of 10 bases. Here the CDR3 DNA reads TGTGCCAGCAGCTTGGCCGAGGGCCCGAACACTGAAGCTTTCTTT. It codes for CASSLAEGPNTEAFF.

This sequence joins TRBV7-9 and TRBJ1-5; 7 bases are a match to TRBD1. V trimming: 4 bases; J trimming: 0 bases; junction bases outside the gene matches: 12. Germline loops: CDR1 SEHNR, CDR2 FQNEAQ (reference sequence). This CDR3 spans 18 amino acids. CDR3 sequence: CASSSTAGQIYSNQPQHF. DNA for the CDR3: TGTGCCAGCAGCTCGACGGCGGGACAGATCTATAGCAATCAGCCCCAGCATTTT.

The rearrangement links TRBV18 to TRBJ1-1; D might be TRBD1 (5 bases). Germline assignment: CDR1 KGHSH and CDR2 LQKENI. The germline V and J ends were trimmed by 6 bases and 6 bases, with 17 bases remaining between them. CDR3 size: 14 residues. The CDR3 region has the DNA TGTGCCAGCTCCCCGGGCGAGCGGGGGGCTGAAGCTTTCTTT. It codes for CASSPGERGAEAFF.

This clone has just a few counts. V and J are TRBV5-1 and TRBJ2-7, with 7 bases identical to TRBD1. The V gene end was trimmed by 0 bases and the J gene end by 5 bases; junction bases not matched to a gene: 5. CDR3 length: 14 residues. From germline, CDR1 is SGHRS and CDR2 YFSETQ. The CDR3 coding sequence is TGCGCCAGCAGCTTGGCCGACGACAGGGACGAGCAGTACTTC. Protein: CASSLADDRDEQYF.

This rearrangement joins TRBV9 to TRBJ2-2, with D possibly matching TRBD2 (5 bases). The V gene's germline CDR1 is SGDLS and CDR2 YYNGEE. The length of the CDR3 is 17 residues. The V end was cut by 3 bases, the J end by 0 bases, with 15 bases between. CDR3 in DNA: TGTGCCAGCAGCGCCCCAGGACTCTTTTCGAACACCGGGGAGCTGTTTTTT. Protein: CASSAPGLFSNTGELFF.

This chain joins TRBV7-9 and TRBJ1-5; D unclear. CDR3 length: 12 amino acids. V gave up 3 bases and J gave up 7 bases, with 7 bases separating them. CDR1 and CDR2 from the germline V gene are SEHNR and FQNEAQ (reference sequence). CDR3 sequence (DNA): TGTGCCAGCAGCTTGCAGGCCCAGCCCCAGCATTTT. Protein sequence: CASSLQAQPQHF.

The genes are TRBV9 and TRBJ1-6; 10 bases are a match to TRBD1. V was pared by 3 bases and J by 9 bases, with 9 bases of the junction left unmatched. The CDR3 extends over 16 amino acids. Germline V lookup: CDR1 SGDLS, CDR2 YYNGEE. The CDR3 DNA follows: TGTGCCAGCAGCGGGGGACAGGGGCGTCCTACTTCACCCCTCCACTTT. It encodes CASSGGQGRPTSPLHF.

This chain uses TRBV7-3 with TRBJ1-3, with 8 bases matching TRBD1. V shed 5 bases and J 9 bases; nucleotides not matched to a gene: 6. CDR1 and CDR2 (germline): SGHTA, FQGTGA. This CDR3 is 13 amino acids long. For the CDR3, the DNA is TGTGCCAGCAGCCTCGGACAGGGCGCCACCATATATTTT. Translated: CASSLGQGATIYF.

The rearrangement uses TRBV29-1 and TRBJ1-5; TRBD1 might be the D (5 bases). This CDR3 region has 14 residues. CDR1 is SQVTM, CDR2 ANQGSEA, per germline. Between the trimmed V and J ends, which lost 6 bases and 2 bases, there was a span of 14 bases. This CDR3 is CSVLVGGGNQPQHF. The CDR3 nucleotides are TGCAGCGTATTGGTGGGGGGAGGCAATCAGCCCCAGCATTTT.

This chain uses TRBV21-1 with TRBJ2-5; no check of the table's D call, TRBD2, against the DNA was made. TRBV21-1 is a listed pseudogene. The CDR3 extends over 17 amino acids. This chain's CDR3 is CASRQSPLAGGPETQYF. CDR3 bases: TGTGCCAGCAGACAGAGCCCTCTAGCGGGGGGGCCAGAGACCCAGTACTTC.

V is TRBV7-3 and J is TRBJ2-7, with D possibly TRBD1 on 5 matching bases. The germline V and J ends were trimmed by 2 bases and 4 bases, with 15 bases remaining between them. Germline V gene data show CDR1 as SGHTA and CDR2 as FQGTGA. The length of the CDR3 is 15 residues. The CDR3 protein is CASSLGSGHWYEQYF. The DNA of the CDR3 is TGTGCCAGCAGCTTAGGGTCAGGGCATTGGTACGAGCAGTACTTC.

CDR3 in DNA: TGTGCCAGCAGCTTAGCTGACGCAGGGTTGTACACTGAAGCTTTCTTT. Amino acid sequence: CASSLADAGLYTEAFF. The chain employs TRBV7-9 and TRBJ1-1; D perhaps matches TRBD1 (5 bases). V lost 0 bases and J lost 3, with 14 bases in between. The germline gives CDR1 SEHNR, CDR2 FQNEAQ (reference sequence). There are 16 residues in the CDR3.

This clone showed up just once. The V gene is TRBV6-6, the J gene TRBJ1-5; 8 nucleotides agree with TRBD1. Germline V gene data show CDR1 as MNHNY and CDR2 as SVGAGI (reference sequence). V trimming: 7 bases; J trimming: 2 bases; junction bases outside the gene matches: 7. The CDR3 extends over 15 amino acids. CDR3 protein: CASNIGQGRNQPQHF. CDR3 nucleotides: TGTGCCAGCAATATCGGACAGGGACGCAATCAGCCCCAGCATTTT.

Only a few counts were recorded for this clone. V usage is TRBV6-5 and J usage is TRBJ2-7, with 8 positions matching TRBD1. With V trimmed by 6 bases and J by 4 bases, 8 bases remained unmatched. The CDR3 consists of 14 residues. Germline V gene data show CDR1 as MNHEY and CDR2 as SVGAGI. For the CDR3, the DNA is TGTGCCAGCAGCCCGGACAGGGACGGATACGAGCAGTACTTC. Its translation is CASSPDRDGYEQYF.

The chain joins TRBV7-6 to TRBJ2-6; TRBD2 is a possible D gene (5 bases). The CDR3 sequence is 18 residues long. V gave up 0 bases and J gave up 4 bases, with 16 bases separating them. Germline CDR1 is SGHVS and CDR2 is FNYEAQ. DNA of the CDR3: TGTGCCAGCAGCTTAGCCCCGACGGGGTCGGGCGGGGCCAACGTCCTGACTTTC. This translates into CASSLAPTGSGGANVLTF.

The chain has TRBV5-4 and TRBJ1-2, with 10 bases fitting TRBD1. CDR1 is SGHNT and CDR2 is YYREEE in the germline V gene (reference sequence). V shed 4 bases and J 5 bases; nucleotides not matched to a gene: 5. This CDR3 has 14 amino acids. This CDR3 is CASSPRDRGYGYTF. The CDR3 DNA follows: TGTGCCAGCAGCCCCCGGGACAGGGGATATGGCTACACCTTC.